Presented here are 23 T cell receptor beta chains from one specimen sequenced in a study of T cell repertoires in cytomegalovirus infection. No antigen has been identified for these receptors. TCRdb re-derived calls from the reads in MiXCR, one entry per CDR3 protein. The data contain 350,000 to 400,000 distinct CDR3 sequences, about 35% of them singletons. Sequenced here: cultured PBMCs, sampled from culture after CMV antigen stimulation. The receptors come from a human donor in good health (CMV status not recorded). Some clones in this sample may be carry-over from other donors' samples.

This chain uses TRBV5-1 with TRBJ2-1, with 13 nucleotides matching TRBD2. The trim removed 4 bases at V and 6 bases at J, leaving 7 bases unmatched. CDR1 is SGHRS and CDR2 is YFSETQ in the germline V gene. This CDR3 comprises 16 residues. The CDR3 nucleotides are TGCGCCAGCAGCCAGAGGACTAGCGGGAGTCTCAATGAGCAGTTCTTC. The encoded protein is CASSQRTSGSLNEQFF.

The rearrangement links TRBV11-3 to TRBJ2-3, with 13 bases lining up with TRBD2. The CDR3 length is 17 residues. V lost 5 bases and J lost 2; bases outside the gene matches: 7. Germline values: CDR1 SGHNT, CDR2 YENEEA. Here the CDR3 reads CASSTRTSGSFTDTQYF. As DNA, the CDR3 is TGTGCCAGCAGCACTCGGACTAGCGGGAGTTTCACAGATACGCAGTATTTT.

This clonotype was recorded a few times. The DNA of the CDR3 is TGTGCCAGCAGCTTTGTGGGACACCTAGACACTGAAGCTTTCTTT. It encodes CASSFVGHLDTEAFF. The rearrangement joins TRBV7-2 to TRBJ1-1, with D tentatively TRBD1 (6 bases). The germline V gene has CDR1 SGHTA and CDR2 FQGNSA. The CDR3 consists of 15 residues. V lost 3 bases and J 3 bases, leaving 14 bases between the germline ends.

In its sample, this clonotype was seen a few times. V usage is TRBV5-6 and J usage is TRBJ1-2; TRBD1 aligns across 8 bases. Germline CDR1 SGHDT, CDR2 YYEEEE. The CDR3 runs to 14 residues. V gave up 3 bases and J gave up 8 bases; unmatched junction bases: 9. The CDR3 loop is CASSYGQGDWGYTF. The CDR3 coding sequence is TGTGCCAGCAGCTACGGACAGGGTGATTGGGGCTACACCTTC. Together with reference TRBV5-6 and TRBJ1-2, the CDR3 gives the full variable domain: DAGVTQSPTHLIKTRGQQVTLRCSPKSGHDTVSWYQQALGQGPQFIFQYYEEEERQRGNFPDRFSGHQFPNYSSELNVNALLLGDSALYLCASSYGQGDWGYTFGSGTRLTVV.

The rearrangement uses TRBV6-6 and TRBJ2-7, with D maybe TRBD1 (6 bases). The CDR3 has 16 residues. V was pared by 0 bases and J by 0 bases, with 12 bases between. CDR1 and CDR2 from the germline V gene are MNHNY and SVGAGI (reference sequence). CDR3 sequence: CASSYSKGTRSYEQYV. In DNA, the CDR3 is TGTGCCAGCAGTTACTCGAAGGGGACACGCTCCTACGAGCAGTACGTC.

The chain is built from TRBV27 and TRBJ1-5, with 7 bases identical to TRBD1. Germline CDR1 and CDR2: MNHEY and SMNVEV (reference sequence). The V segment lost 6 bases and the J segment 3 bases; nucleotides outside the gene matches: 8. The CDR3 is 15 amino acids. Here the CDR3 reads CASRPAGQHNQPQHF. As DNA, the CDR3 is TGTGCCAGCAGACCAGCGGGACAGCACAATCAGCCCCAGCATTTT.

The chain has TRBV12-3 or TRBV12-4 and TRBJ1-1; D perhaps matches TRBD1 (5 bases). The CDR3 spans 12 residues. V was cut by 6 bases and J by 10 bases, with 15 bases left in between. CDR3 in amino acids: CASSPGGGIAFF. The CDR3 nucleotides read TGTGCCAGCAGCCCCGGGGGGGGGATAGCTTTCTTT.

This clonotype occurred a few times. The rearrangement uses TRBV6-1 and TRBJ2-2; 10 bases fit TRBD2. CDR1 and CDR2 (germline): MNHNS, SASEGT. This CDR3 is 17 amino acids long. J gave up 6 bases and V 4 bases, and 11 bases lay outside the gene matches. CDR3 nucleotide sequence: TGTGCCAGCAGTGGGGCTAGCGGGAGTATAGCTCCCGGGGAGCTGTTTTTT. Protein sequence: CASSGASGSIAPGELFF.

This clonotype occurred a few times. V usage is TRBV15 and J usage is TRBJ1-5; D gene unclear. The CDR3 spans 15 residues. Trimming took 3 bases from V and 0 from J, leaving 9 bases between them. The germline CDR1 and CDR2 sequences are LNHNV and YYDKDF (reference sequence). DNA of the CDR3: TGTGCCACCAGCAGTCCCGGGTATAGCAATCAGCCCCAGCATTTT. Its translation is CATSSPGYSNQPQHF.

This clonotype showed up just a few times. The rearrangement links TRBV24-1 to TRBJ2-7, with D maybe TRBD2 (6 bases). CDR3 length equals 12 residues. Germline CDR1 reads KGHDR; CDR2 reads SFDVKD. Trimming left V 9 bases short and J 0 bases short, with 8 bases between. The CDR3 sequence: CATGLSSYEQYV. The CDR3 DNA is TGTGCCACCGGACTAAGCTCCTACGAGCAGTACGTC.

This clonotype has more than one count but fewer than ten. The chain carries TRBV7-3 and TRBJ1-2; D uncertain. Germline V lookup: CDR1 SGHTA, CDR2 FQGTGA. This CDR3 is built from 15 residues. V was clipped by 0 bases and J by 0 bases, with 8 bases between them. This chain's CDR3 is CASSLTGGANYGYTF. The CDR3, as DNA: TGTGCCAGCAGCTTAACAGGCGGGGCTAACTATGGCTACACCTTC.

The chain's CDR3 is CASSVVGQPQHF. The CDR3 coding sequence is TGTGCCAGCAGCGTGGTGGGCCAGCCCCAGCATTTT. V and J are TRBV5-6 and TRBJ1-5; no reliable D call. CDR3 length: 12 residues. The germline gives CDR1 SGHDT, CDR2 YYEEEE. Between the trimmed V and J ends, which lost 4 bases and 7 bases, there was a span of 9 bases.

This clonotype was seen many times. The V and J genes are TRBV7-2 and TRBJ2-5, with 7 bases aligning to TRBD1. The trim removed 5 bases at V and 2 bases at J, leaving 5 bases unmatched. In germline, CDR1 is SGHTA, CDR2 FQGNSA. This CDR3 is 14 amino acids long. The CDR3 coding sequence is TGTGCCAGCAGCCCCCAGACAGGGCAAGAGACCCAGTACTTC. Protein: CASSPQTGQETQYF.

This chain links TRBV5-4 with TRBJ2-1, with 8 bases aligning to TRBD2. Germline V gene lookup returns CDR1 SGHNT and CDR2 YYREEE (reference sequence). The CDR3 has 15 residues. The junction had 4 bases not matched to a gene; V was cut back by 3 bases and J by 2 bases. CDR3 coding DNA: TGTGCCAGCAGCTCGGGAGGGGGTCCCTACAATGAGCAGTTCTTC. Protein product: CASSSGGGPYNEQFF.

This clonotype appeared a few times. The chain links TRBV7-2 to TRBJ1-1, with D maybe TRBD1 (5 bases). Trimming removed 2 bases from V and 3 bases from J, with 16 bases in between. The CDR3 extends over 16 amino acids. The V gene's germline CDR1 is SGHTA and CDR2 FQGNSA. The DNA of the CDR3 is TGTGCCAGCAGCTTATGGGGGGGGTTTCAGGACACTGAAGCTTTCTTT. This sequence encodes CASSLWGGFQDTEAFF.

This clonotype was counted at least ten times. CDR3: CASSPTWTDTQYF. DNA for the CDR3: TGTGCCAGCAGCCCCACGTGGACAGATACGCAGTATTTT. The rearrangement joins TRBV7-2 to TRBJ2-3; D not certain. Looked up from germline, CDR1 is SGHTA and CDR2 is FQGNSA. The CDR3 has 13 residues. The germline V and J ends were trimmed by 5 bases and 3 bases, with 9 bases remaining between them. Variable domain in full (rest from reference TRBV7-2 and TRBJ2-3): GAGVSQSPSNKVTEKGKDVELRCDPISGHTALYWYRQSLGQGLEFLIYFQGNSAPDKSGLPSDRFSAERTGGSVSTLTIQRTQQEDSAVYLCASSPTWTDTQYFGPGTRLTVL.

In its sample, this clonotype was seen many times. The chain employs TRBV7-8 and TRBJ1-4, with D maybe TRBD1 (5 bases). The CDR3 totals 15 residues. With 5 bases removed from V and 4 bases from J, the gap between germline ends came to 14 bases. Germline CDR1 reads SGHVS; CDR2 reads FQNEAQ. DNA of the CDR3: TGTGCCAGCAGCCCGACCGACAGACTTAATGAAAAACTGTTTTTT. This codes for CASSPTDRLNEKLFF.

This clonotype was counted between two and nine times. V and J are TRBV28 and TRBJ1-1, with 7 bases lining up with TRBD1. The CDR3 loop spans 18 amino acids. V trimming: 1 base; J trimming: 2 bases; junction bases outside the gene matches: 13. Germline CDR1 reads MDHEN; CDR2 reads SYDVKM. In DNA form, the CDR3 reads TGTGCCAGCAGTTTATACGGTCAGGGGGTAAGGGGAAACACTGAAGCTTTCTTT. Its translation: CASSLYGQGVRGNTEAFF. The full variable domain, its missing parts supplied by reference TRBV28 and TRBJ1-1, is DVKVTQSSRYLVKRTGEKVFLECVQDMDHENMFWYRQDPGLGLRLIYFSYDVKMKEKGDIPEGYSVSREKKERFSLILESASTNQTSMYLCASSLYGQGVRGNTEAFFGQGTRLTVV.

This clonotype was counted only a few times. This rearrangement joins TRBV12-3 or TRBV12-4 to TRBJ2-5; 10 bases match TRBD1. This CDR3 is 16 amino acids long. After removal of 5 bases from V and 3 bases from J, the junction contained 9 bases not matched to a gene. Here the CDR3 reads CASSVTGTGAEETQYF. DNA for the CDR3: TGTGCCAGCAGTGTCACCGGGACAGGGGCCGAAGAGACCCAGTACTTC.

This clonotype was seen many times. This chain links TRBV6-1 with TRBJ1-6; D is undetermined. Germline lookup yields CDR1 MNHNS and CDR2 SASEGT. This CDR3 has 12 residues. Trimming pared 5 bases from V and 12 bases from J, leaving 11 bases between. The CDR3 DNA reads as TGTGCCAGCAGTTTGAGTATAGGACCCCTCCACTTT. As protein: CASSLSIGPLHF.

The chain has TRBV28 and TRBJ2-2; 11 positions agree with TRBD2. The CDR3 spans 15 residues. Looked up from germline, CDR1 is MDHEN and CDR2 is SYDVKM. V gave up 7 bases and J gave up 1 base; unmatched junction bases: 2. The CDR3 here is CASTGLAGNTGELFF. The DNA of the CDR3 is TGTGCCAGCACCGGACTAGCGGGGAACACCGGGGAGCTGTTTTTT.

This clonotype turned up a few times. The genes are TRBV19 and TRBJ1-1, with D possibly being TRBD1 (5 bases). Germline lookup yields CDR1 LNHDA and CDR2 SQIVND (reference sequence). The CDR3 runs to 17 residues. V gave up 0 bases and J gave up 5 bases, with 19 bases separating them. The CDR3 DNA follows: TGTGCCAGTAGTATAGATCGATTTACGGGGCCGGGAACTGAAGCTTTCTTT. This codes for CASSIDRFTGPGTEAFF.

The CDR3 DNA sequence: TGTGCCACCAGTGTCGGCAGCCAAGAGACCCAGTACTTC. Translating gives CATSVGSQETQYF. The chain carries TRBV24-1 and TRBJ2-5, with D uncertain. Germline assignment: CDR1 KGHDR and CDR2 SFDVKD. Trimming removed 5 bases from V and 1 base from J, with 7 bases in between. This CDR3 has 13 residues.